These 12 T cell receptor beta chains originate from one sample sequenced in a study of vaccination effects on CD4 cells after COVID-19. These receptors are not linked to any known antigen. Sequencing in the ViraFEST assay came after antigen-specific CD4+ T cells had been expanded with viral peptide pools, which were used to stimulate PBMC. The culture ran for approximately 9 days before CD4+ T cells were isolated. As their vaccination, participants received two doses of either BNT162b2 or mRNA-1273. TCRdb's table, derived via immunoSEQ multiplex PCR, lists solely in-frame clones and lacks some. In the table there are roughly 59,000 clones, under 80% of which are singletons. This sample comprised CD4+ T cells from PBMCs cultured with HCoV-OC43 spike peptides, obtained after COVID-19 vaccination. This sample's subset: HCoV-OC43 spike overlapping peptide pool stimulation. The origin of the receptors is a human donor who received a COVID-19 vaccine.

V gene TRBV28 combines with J gene TRBJ1-1, with D possibly matching TRBD1 (6 bases). The CDR3 has 15 amino acids. V dropped 4 bases and J dropped 1 base, with 13 bases sitting between them. Germline assignment: CDR1 MDHEN and CDR2 SYDVKM. The CDR3 DNA follows: TGTGCCAGCAGTTCTACCTGGACAGAGAACACTGAAGCTTTCTTT. Residues: CASSSTWTENTEAFF. The complete variable domain, with remaining parts taken from reference TRBV28 and TRBJ1-1, reads DVKVTQSSRYLVKRTGEKVFLECVQDMDHENMFWYRQDPGLGLRLIYFSYDVKMKEKGDIPEGYSVSREKKERFSLILESASTNQTSMYLCASSSTWTENTEAFFGQGTRLTVV.

The chain combines TRBV6-6 with TRBJ2-7; D may be TRBD1 (6 bases). CDR1 and CDR2 from the germline V gene are MNHNY and SVGAGI (reference sequence). V lost 5 bases to trimming and J lost 3 bases, with 14 bases between them. The CDR3 runs to 14 residues. CDR3 residues: CASSNLGTNYEQYV. The DNA for the CDR3 is TGTGCCAGCAGTAACCTTGGGACAAACTACGAGCAGTACGTC.

This chain links TRBV6-5 with TRBJ1-6, with 8 bases that match TRBD1. CDR1 is MNHEY and CDR2 is SVGAGI in the germline V gene. J was trimmed by 8 bases and V by 2 bases; bases with no gene match: 5. The CDR3 sequence is 15 residues long. The CDR3 nucleotides are TGTGCCAGCAGTTACCCAGGGGGCCGATATTCACCCCTCCACTTT. It codes for CASSYPGGRYSPLHF.

The V gene is TRBV6-1, the J gene TRBJ1-5; TRBD1 matches at 8 bases. This CDR3 comprises 14 residues. Germline-derived CDR1 and CDR2 are MNHNS and SASEGT. Trimming cost V 3 bases and J 7 bases; bases outside gene matches: 5. Here the CDR3 reads CASSDQGAGQPQHF. In nucleotides, the CDR3 is TGTGCCAGCAGTGACCAGGGGGCTGGGCAGCCCCAGCATTTT.

In DNA, the CDR3 is TGCGCCAGCAGCTTGGAGTCGACCCAGGGAGGGAGTTCGTATGGCTACACCTTC. Encoded protein: CASSLESTQGGSSYGYTF. The chain links TRBV5-1 to TRBJ1-2; D perhaps matches TRBD1 (5 bases). This CDR3 is built from 18 residues. V gave up 0 bases and J gave up 5 bases, with 23 bases separating them. Germline lookup yields CDR1 SGHRS and CDR2 YFSETQ.

J is TRBJ1-1 and V is TRBV11-3; D is undetermined. The CDR3 consists of 13 residues. Germline V gives CDR1 SGHNT, CDR2 YENEEA. Deletions cut 5 bases from V and 1 base from J, with 8 bases between. The CDR3 protein is CASSRGSNTEAFF. CDR3 in DNA: TGTGCCAGCAGCCGAGGATCGAACACTGAAGCTTTCTTT.

A single count supports this clone. The chain recombines TRBV24-1 with TRBJ2-6; weak D call: TRBD2 (5 bases). The germline V gene has CDR1 KGHDR and CDR2 SFDVKD. The CDR3 is 16 residues long. Trimming removed 2 bases at V and 4 bases at J, with 11 bases between. CDR3 coding DNA: TGTGCCACCAGTGATTCCCTGGGAGTCGGGGCCAACGTCCTGACTTTC. As protein: CATSDSLGVGANVLTF.

This clone was observed a handful of times. This CDR3 is CASCDGQLYNSPLHF. The DNA of the CDR3 is TGTGCCAGTTGTGATGGACAGCTATATAATTCACCCCTCCACTTT. V is TRBV19 and J is TRBJ1-6, with D possibly TRBD1 on 6 matching bases. The CDR3 is 15 amino acids. The germline gives CDR1 LNHDA, CDR2 SQIVND (reference sequence). V was clipped by 8 bases and J by 4 bases, with 15 bases between them.

The gene calls are TRBV10-3 and TRBJ1-5, with D tentatively TRBD1 (5 bases). V shed 8 bases and J shed 2 bases, with 10 bases lying between them. CDR1 is ENHRY, CDR2 SYGVKD, per germline. The length of the CDR3 is 13 residues. Here the CDR3 DNA reads TGTGCCATCGCGGGGGAACGCAATCAGCCCCAGCATTTT. Residues: CAIAGERNQPQHF.

The J gene is TRBJ1-3, the V gene TRBV6-5; 10 bases align to TRBD1. CDR1 and CDR2 from the germline V gene are MNHEY and SVGAGI. V lost 6 bases, J lost 8 bases, and 10 bases stayed unmatched. CDR3 size: 15 residues. The CDR3 nucleotides read TGTGCCAGCAGATCACCTGGGACAGGGGTTGACACCATATATTTT. This translates into CASRSPGTGVDTIYF.

The CDR3 DNA follows: TGTGCCAGCAGTGACTCGGGGCAGGGACTGACTGAAGCTTTCTTT. Its translation is CASSDSGQGLTEAFF. V and J are TRBV6-4 and TRBJ1-1; tentative D call: TRBD1 (5 bases). This CDR3 is 15 amino acids long. Trimming removed 0 bases from V and 5 bases from J, with 13 bases in between. The germline CDR1 and CDR2 sequences are MRHNA and SNTAGT.

The chain employs TRBV10-1 and TRBJ2-1, with D possibly being TRBD1 or TRBD2 (5 bases each). CDR1 WNHNN and CDR2 SYGVQD come from the germline V gene (reference sequence). The CDR3 has 12 amino acids. The germline V and J ends were trimmed by 3 bases and 10 bases, with 10 bases remaining between them. The CDR3 sequence: CASSESGTEQFF. CDR3 DNA sequence: TGCGCCAGCAGTGAATCAGGGACCGAGCAGTTCTTC.